The 14 T cell receptor beta chains in this list originate from one sample, sequenced in a study of cytomegalovirus exposure and HLA in healthy donors. The PCR had 60 Vbeta and 13 Jbeta primers. Libraries were prepared by immunoSEQ multiplex PCR; TCRdb keeps only in-frame clonotypes and omits some of them. The sample includes 100,000 or so clones, roughly three quarters seen only once; the top ten take roughly 3%. The specimen was PBMCs. The source of these receptors is a man aged 25-45 years in good health and CMV-seronegative.

The rearrangement links TRBV2 to TRBJ2-7; TRBD2 agrees at 7 bases. CDR1 is SNHLY and CDR2 is FYNNEI in the germline V gene. The CDR3 has 16 residues. J was trimmed by 3 bases and V by 3 bases; bases with no gene match: 11. This CDR3 reads CASSDPFGQRDYEQYF. The CDR3 DNA reads TGTGCCAGCAGTGACCCATTTGGGCAGCGGGACTACGAGCAGTACTTC.

The rearrangement links TRBV15 to TRBJ2-2, with 8 bases matching TRBD2. There are 17 residues in the CDR3. V shed 1 base and J 2 bases; nucleotides not matched to a gene: 6. Germline CDR1 LNHNV, CDR2 YYDKDF (reference sequence). The CDR3 region has the DNA TGTGCCACCAGCAGAGGTAGCGGGGCCGTCAACACCGGGGAGCTGTTTTTT. It translates to CATSRGSGAVNTGELFF.

The genes are TRBV6-6 and TRBJ2-5, with D tentatively TRBD1 (5 bases). The CDR3 loop spans 13 amino acids. Between the trimmed V and J ends, which lost 5 bases and 4 bases, there was a span of 11 bases. From germline, CDR1 is MNHNY and CDR2 SVGAGI (reference sequence). CDR3 DNA sequence: TGTGCCAGCAGTGACAGTTTCGGAGAGACCCAGTACTTC. It codes for CASSDSFGETQYF.

The V call is TRBV11-2, the J call TRBJ2-7; D perhaps matches TRBD1 (5 bases). V lost 3 bases, J lost 3 bases, and 9 bases lay in between. Germline V gives CDR1 SGHAT, CDR2 FQNNGV. This CDR3 contains 13 residues. CDR3 DNA sequence: TGTGCCAGCAGCTTGTCAGGGAACTACGAGCAGTACTTC. Amino acid sequence: CASSLSGNYEQYF.

V gene TRBV18 combines with J gene TRBJ2-3, with D tentatively TRBD2 (6 bases). V was pared by 3 bases and J by 8 bases, with 15 bases between. The CDR3 is 14 amino acids. Germline loops: CDR1 KGHSH, CDR2 LQKENI. The CDR3 DNA sequence: TGTGCCAGCTCACCCTCCTCAGCGGGCGGTACGCAGTATTTT. Protein sequence: CASSPSSAGGTQYF.

The chain carries TRBV19 and TRBJ2-2; TRBD2 aligns across 8 bases. With 5 bases clipped from V and 3 bases from J, the junction kept 5 bases outside the gene matches. This CDR3 comprises 15 residues. Germline assignment: CDR1 LNHDA and CDR2 SQIVND (reference sequence). The CDR3 region is CASSSGGADTGELFF. The DNA of the CDR3 is TGTGCCAGTAGTTCCGGGGGGGCGGACACCGGGGAGCTGTTTTTT.

The V gene is TRBV25-1, the J gene TRBJ2-3, with D possibly matching TRBD2 (5 bases). Germline CDR1 MGHDK, CDR2 SYGVNS. Trimming removed 7 bases from V and 0 bases from J, with 14 bases in between. The CDR3 is 15 amino acids. The CDR3 protein is CASTPSRVSTDTQYF. In nucleotides, the CDR3 is TGTGCCAGCACTCCCTCGCGGGTCAGCACAGATACGCAGTATTTT.

V usage is TRBV5-4 and J usage is TRBJ2-1; D gene ambiguous. From germline, CDR1 is SGHNT and CDR2 YYREEE (reference sequence). The V end lost 4 bases, the J end lost 0 bases, and 20 bases lay between the germline ends. The CDR3 contains 18 residues. The CDR3 DNA reads TGTGCCAGCAGCCCCCTGCCCGAAAGCGAGAGCTCCTACAATGAGCAGTTCTTC. Translating gives CASSPLPESESSYNEQFF. The full variable domain, rest sourced from reference TRBV5-4 and TRBJ2-1, is ETGVTQSPTHLIKTRGQQVTLRCSSQSGHNTVSWYQQALGQGPQFIFQYYREEENGRGNFPPRFSGLQFPNYSSELNVNALELDDSALYLCASSPLPESESSYNEQFFGPGTRLTVL.

The chain uses TRBV7-9 and TRBJ1-5, with D maybe TRBD1 (5 bases). The germline V and J ends were trimmed by 5 bases and 10 bases, with 15 bases remaining between them. The CDR3 sequence is 13 residues long. Germline assignment: CDR1 SEHNR and CDR2 FQNEAQ (reference sequence). The DNA for the CDR3 is TGTGCCAGCAGCCGAGACAGAGAGAGCCCCCAGCATTTT. Translated: CASSRDRESPQHF.

The gene calls are TRBV18 and TRBJ2-1; D is possibly TRBD2 (5 bases). This CDR3 contains 12 residues. V lost 8 bases, J lost 6 bases, and 11 bases lay in between. Germline assignment: CDR1 KGHSH and CDR2 LQKENI. CDR3 bases: TGTGCCAGCGGACTCAACCGCAATGAGCAGTTCTTC. Translated, it gives CASGLNRNEQFF.

The sample holds a few counts of this clone. The V and J genes are TRBV2 and TRBJ2-7; D may be TRBD1 (6 bases). The germline V gene has CDR1 SNHLY and CDR2 FYNNEI. V was cut by 0 bases and J by 2 bases, with 8 bases left in between. This CDR3 contains 14 residues. The CDR3 bases are TGTGCCAGCAGTGAAGCGGACAGCGCCTACGAGCAGTACTTC. Translating it yields CASSEADSAYEQYF.

This clone has more than one count but fewer than ten. The chain couples TRBV19 to TRBJ2-7; D is possibly TRBD1 (6 bases). V was shortened by 2 bases and J by 1 base, with 12 bases between the two germline ends. The CDR3 runs 15 residues. Germline values: CDR1 LNHDA, CDR2 SQIVND (reference sequence). The CDR3 DNA is TGTGCCAGTAGTATACGACAGGATTTATCCTACGAGCAGTACTTC. It yields the protein CASSIRQDLSYEQYF.

This clone was seen only once. J is TRBJ2-2 and V is TRBV5-1, with 8 bases fitting TRBD1. Germline CDR1 SGHRS, CDR2 YFSETQ. The CDR3 totals 16 residues. Losses at the gene ends were 0 bases for V and 4 bases for J; bases not matched to a gene: 5. CDR3 nucleotides: TGCGCCAGCAGCTTGGGTCGGGGACAGGTCACCGGGGAGCTGTTTTTT. It is translated as CASSLGRGQVTGELFF.

The gene calls are TRBV5-4 and TRBJ1-2; 9 positions match TRBD1. The germline V gene has CDR1 SGHNT and CDR2 YYREEE (reference sequence). Trimming took 4 bases from V and 2 from J; bases not matched to a gene: 3. There are 14 residues in the CDR3. DNA for the CDR3: TGTGCCAGCAGCCCTGGACAGGGGAACTATGGCTACACCTTC. It translates to CASSPGQGNYGYTF.